This TCR beta chain was profiled in a study of cytomegalovirus exposure and HLA in healthy donors. PCR employed 60 Vbeta and 13 Jbeta primers. Profiled with immunoSEQ multiplex PCR; TCRdb holds only in-frame clones, not every one. Found here are tens of thousands of clones, about 79% of them singletons; the top ten hold 7.2%. Trimming cost V 10 bases and J 0 bases, with 15 bases left between them. This CDR3 contains 15 residues. The germline V gene has CDR1 LNHDA and CDR2 SQIVND (reference sequence). This clone was picked up one time. The chain joins TRBV19 to TRBJ1-4; D possibly corresponds to TRBD1 (5 bases). The TCR sequence derives from a woman aged 40 to 50 in good health and CMV-seronegative. Sequenced sample: PBMCs. CDR3 sequence (DNA): TGTGCCACCCGAGCCCCGGGGGCAACTAATGAAAAACTGTTTTTT. It encodes CATRAPGATNEKLFF.